Listed here is a single T cell receptor beta chain. Its antigen is not yet known. Base qualities are not provided; no much larger clone lies one nucleotide away. Whole blood was collected in K2EDTA tubes by collaborating institutions according to the institutions' own protocols. For TCRbeta analysis, collaborators shipped samples in one of three forms: frozen whole blood, isolated PBMCs, or DNA extracted from either of those sample types. TCRbeta CDR3 regions were amplified from genomic DNA by means of the immunoSEQ Assay, a bias-controlled multiplex PCR. On the study's bioinformatics: The number of nucleated cells in each sample was estimated by amplification of reference gene primers within the assay. To quantify the absolute abundance of each unique TCRbeta CDR3 rearrangement, sequence reads were collapsed and filtered. For each sample, productive Simpson clonality was calculated as the square root of Simpson's diversity index across productive rearrangements. TCRdb re-hosts the immuneACCESS table, in-frame sequences only. Its copies lack some clones; in the studies checked, an unresolved V gene accounts for under half of them, and the cause for the rest is not known. That table gives V, J and clone size, and the DNA gave D and trimming. The sample data list under 200,000 clones, and about 87% of these were observed just once. 20% to 30% of the sample is taken by the ten largest.

This sample was included in a study of blood T cell repertoires in COVID-19 (TCRdb year 2020). Broadly, across the study: Collaborator samples came from the United States, Italy and Spain and covered acute and convalescent phases of COVID-19. Where available, HLA class I and class II types were obtained from metadata supplied by the sample provider rather than from assay-based typing. Nearly every sample came with metadata listing a de-identified subject ID, COVID-19 status, age in years and sex. The material from the prospective study consisted of cDNA or gDNA derived from T cells, B-cell-depleted T cells, or PBMCs. Samples came from the ongoing ImmuneRACE study (first 160 participants) plus 1,254 subjects from 6 global collaborators. A freely available public database, intended as a resource for researchers studying the immune response to SARS-CoV-2, is where the repertoires were released. Subjects who had been exposed to COVID-19, were actively infected with it, or had recovered from it provided the deeply sampled blood TCRbeta repertoires that made up the dataset. What the authors observed across the whole study: Clinical and demographic metadata were provided uncurated, with the amount varying by source and participant.

Inclusive of the bounding cysteine and phenylalanine, the CDR3 is 15 residues long. Of the read, only the CDR3 DNA is kept; its 45 bases are in frame from base 1. The junction shows trimming of 11 bases on V and 4 bases on J, and the gene matches do not reach 8 bases of it. CDR1 and CDR2 were assigned from the germline V gene (reference sequence) as LNHDA and SQIVND. Here the chain combines TRBV19 and TRBJ2-2; TRBD1 fits 12 bases in the junction. Sequences were obtained from peripheral blood. This sequence was found in a man aged 60 to 75 with acute or convalescent COVID-19. The nucleotides read TGTGCCTCAACGCAGGGACAGGGGGCCACCGGGGAGCTGTTTTTT. It encodes CASTQGQGATGELFF.